A single sample gave rise to the 11 T cell receptor beta chains below, sequenced in a study of prognosis after radiotherapy for stage I lung cancer. CDR3 of TCR beta was amplified from genomic DNA via a two-round multiplex PCR. Every TRBV and TRBJ gene had its own specific primer in first-round PCR. TCRdb passed the multiplex PCR reads through MiXCR, listing each CDR3 protein once. This table holds 15,000 to 20,000 distinct CDR3 sequences, around two fifths found once. The sequences come from PBMCs, collected before or after stereotactic body radiation therapy (not recorded which). The source is a donor over 45 with non-small cell lung cancer.

For this clonotype: Since a much larger clone is just one base distant, this may be a read error. The chain couples TRBV19 to TRBJ2-5; 10 bases fit TRBD1. The CDR3 runs to 16 residues. Germline loops: CDR1 LNHDA, CDR2 SQIVND (reference sequence). V was clipped by 1 base and J by 5 bases; unmatched bases: 7. The CDR3 region has the DNA TGTGCCAGTAGTATAGGGGGGACAGGGGCCCGCGAGACCCAGTACTTC. Amino acid sequence: CASSIGGTGARETQYF.

The rearrangement uses TRBV20-1 and TRBJ2-3, with 8 positions matching TRBD2. V was pared by 6 bases and J by 0 bases, with 8 bases of the junction left unmatched. The CDR3 is 15 amino acids. Germline CDR1 and CDR2: DFQATT and SNEGSKA (reference sequence). The CDR3 sequence is CSAILAGISTDTQYF. CDR3 bases: TGCAGTGCAATCCTAGCGGGTATAAGCACAGATACGCAGTATTTT.

The chain combines TRBV6-1 with TRBJ1-1, with D uncertain. The CDR3 is made up of 17 amino acids. V was trimmed by 6 bases and J by 0 bases, leaving 20 bases between them. Germline values: CDR1 MNHNS, CDR2 SASEGT. The CDR3 DNA reads as TGTGCCAGCAGAGACTATCGAATGGCCACCATGAACACTGAAGCTTTCTTT. Translating gives CASRDYRMATMNTEAFF.

This clonotype was seen many times. The V and J genes are TRBV6-1 and TRBJ2-5, with TRBD2 matching 11 bases. V shed 5 bases, J shed 5 bases, and the junction held 7 bases outside the gene matches. The CDR3 sequence is 15 residues long. Germline CDR1 MNHNS, CDR2 SASEGT. In nucleotides, the CDR3 is TGTGCCAGCAGTCCTATTTTAGCGGGAGGGGAGACCCAGTACTTC. Translating gives CASSPILAGGETQYF.

Sample share makes this clonotype medium-sized. This chain connects TRBV2 to TRBJ1-2, with 8 bases that match TRBD1. Germline CDR1 SNHLY, CDR2 FYNNEI. Trimming at V came to 4 bases and at J to 8 bases, leaving 6 bases not matched to a gene. The CDR3 spans 13 residues. The CDR3 spells CASSGTGWGGYTF. The CDR3 DNA sequence: TGTGCCAGCAGTGGGACAGGGTGGGGGGGCTACACCTTC.

At least ten counts were recorded for this clonotype. The rearrangement joins TRBV9 to TRBJ2-3, with D tentatively TRBD1 (6 bases). Germline assignment: CDR1 SGDLS and CDR2 YYNGEE. Trimming removed 0 bases from V and 4 bases from J, with 6 bases in between. The CDR3 extends over 13 amino acids. The CDR3 reads CASSVGTADTQYF. The CDR3 coding sequence is TGTGCCAGCAGCGTAGGGACAGCAGATACGCAGTATTTT.

With regard to this clonotype: A far larger clone differs by one base, so this is likely a read error. V usage is TRBV6-8 and J usage is TRBJ1-2; D might be TRBD1 (5 bases). Germline assignment: CDR1 MNHGY and CDR2 SAAAGT. This CDR3 has 14 residues. CDR3 sequence (DNA): TGTGCCAGCAGTGAACTGGGGGGAAACTATGGCTGCACCTTC. Its translation: CASSELGGNYGCTF.

Notes on this clonotype: Since a far larger clone is one base different, this is likely a read error. This chain connects TRBV6-2 or TRBV6-3 to TRBJ2-1; TRBD2 is a possible D gene (6 bases). CDR3 size: 12 residues. Deletions cut 10 bases from V and 9 bases from J, with 16 bases between. Germline lookup yields CDR1 MNHEY and CDR2 SVGEGT. CDR3 in DNA: TGTGCCACCTCGACTAGTGTCGGTGAGCAGTTCTTC. Translation gives CATSTSVGEQFF.

The chain links TRBV6-2 or TRBV6-3 to TRBJ1-1, with a weak D call TRBD1 (6 bases). This CDR3 spans 13 amino acids. V gave up 5 bases and J gave up 4 bases, with 11 bases separating them. The V gene's germline CDR1 is MNHEY and CDR2 SVGEGT. The CDR3 DNA follows: TGTGCCAGCAGTCTAGGGGGTCCCACTGAAGCTTTCTTT. Its translation: CASSLGGPTEAFF.

The chain couples TRBV6-1 to TRBJ1-6; 8 nucleotides match TRBD1. J lost 1 base, V lost 6 bases, and 11 bases had no gene match. The CDR3 is made up of 18 amino acids. Looked up from germline, CDR1 is MNHNS and CDR2 is SASEGT. CDR3 sequence (DNA): TGTGCCAGCAGAACCCCGCCGGGACAGGTTTCCTATAATTCACCCCTCCACTTT. This codes for CASRTPPGQVSYNSPLHF.

This clonotype appeared many times. This chain joins TRBV15 and TRBJ1-2, with 7 nucleotides matching TRBD1. V lost 3 bases and J lost 5; bases outside the gene matches: 6. The CDR3 has 14 residues. Germline values: CDR1 LNHNV, CDR2 YYDKDF (reference sequence). The CDR3, as DNA: TGTGCCACCAGCAGTACAGGGGACTATTATGGCTACACCTTC. Amino acids: CATSSTGDYYGYTF.